This T cell receptor beta chain was found in a study of control samples from healthy donors and cancer patients. Generated by immunoSEQ multiplex PCR, the TCRdb table keeps only in-frame clones and is missing some. The sample has 100,000 to 150,000 clones, roughly 90% seen once; the top ten hold 5.5%. Trimming left V 5 bases short and J 5 bases short, with 13 bases between. Germline V gene sequence: CDR1 SQVTM, CDR2 ANQGSEA. This CDR3 contains 14 residues. The TCR comes from a man between 18 and 29 years old in good health. The sample comprised blood. The V call is TRBV29-1, the J call TRBJ1-6, with D maybe TRBD1 (5 bases). The CDR3 DNA reads TGCAGCGTTTCCGGGGCAGGCGATAATTCACCCCTCCACTTT. This sequence encodes CSVSGAGDNSPLHF.